A selection of T cell receptor beta chains follows, all from one sample in a study of OX40 agonist ivuxolimab in advanced cancers. Clones were read by immunoSEQ multiplex PCR, and TCRdb kept only the in-frame ones, dropping some. Of more than 100,000 clones listed, roughly 91% are singletons. The starting material was CD4+ or CD8+ T cells sorted from blood, obtained in a trial of the OX40 agonist ivuxolimab. These receptors all stem from an adult with an advanced solid tumor such as melanoma, head and neck, liver or kidney cancer. Each CDR3 is given with its conserved first and last residue. The order of the fields is V gene, J gene, clone size, D gene, CDR3 DNA, CDR3 protein. The D gene is left open where the match is weak. Part of the rows lack a size; the others show once, few, many or a class for expanded clones.

V gene: TRBV11-2; J gene: TRBJ1-1; clone size: NA; D gene: NA; CDR3 DNA: TGTGCCAGCAGCCTCCAGGGTGCGGACACTGAAGCTTTCTTT; CDR3 protein: CASSLQGADTEAFF
V gene: TRBV18; J gene: TRBJ1-1; clone size: once; D gene: NA; CDR3 DNA: TGTGCCAGCTCACCCCGGGACGTAACCGGAGGGAACACTGAAGCTTTCTTT; CDR3 protein: CASSPRDVTGGNTEAFF
V gene: TRBV5-1; J gene: TRBJ1-2; clone size: NA; D gene: TRBD1; CDR3 DNA: TGCGCCAGCAGCCTTTGGACAGGAGACTCTTATGGCTACACCTTC; CDR3 protein: CASSLWTGDSYGYTF
V gene: TRBV27; J gene: TRBJ2-1; clone size: NA; D gene: NA; CDR3 DNA: TGTGCCAGCAGTCCCCAGGGGGCGGGGGGGGGCAATGAGCAGTTCTTC; CDR3 protein: CASSPQGAGGGNEQFF
V gene: TRBV7-7; J gene: TRBJ2-5; clone size: NA; D gene: TRBD2; CDR3 DNA: TGTGCCAGCAGCTTATGGTCGGGGGGGCCACAAGAGACCCAGTACTTC; CDR3 protein: CASSLWSGGPQETQYF
V gene: TRBV6-6; J gene: TRBJ1-4; clone size: NA; D gene: NA; CDR3 DNA: TGTGCCAGCAGTTATGTGGGGGGCTCTAATGAAAAACTGTTTTTT; CDR3 protein: CASSYVGGSNEKLFF
V gene: TRBV13; J gene: TRBJ1-1; clone size: NA; D gene: NA; CDR3 DNA: TGTGCCAGCAGCAAGCCCGGGACACCGAACACTGAAGCTTTCTTT; CDR3 protein: CASSKPGTPNTEAFF
V gene: TRBV11-2; J gene: TRBJ1-1; clone size: NA; D gene: NA; CDR3 DNA: TGTGCCAGCAGCTTTCAGGGGACTGAAGCTTTCTTT; CDR3 protein: CASSFQGTEAFF
V gene: TRBV18; J gene: TRBJ2-3; clone size: NA; D gene: NA; CDR3 DNA: TGTGCCAGCTCACCACCCCCTCCAGATACGCAGTATTTT; CDR3 protein: CASSPPPPDTQYF
V gene: TRBV6-6; J gene: TRBJ1-1; clone size: NA; D gene: TRBD1; CDR3 DNA: TGTGCCAGCAGCCCTGGACAGGGGGCTGAGAAGACTGAAGCTTTCTTT; CDR3 protein: CASSPGQGAEKTEAFF
V gene: TRBV7-2; J gene: TRBJ2-5; clone size: NA; D gene: NA; CDR3 DNA: TGTGCCAGCAGCTTATACCAAGAGACCCAGTACTTC; CDR3 protein: CASSLYQETQYF
V gene: TRBV6-6; J gene: TRBJ2-7; clone size: NA; D gene: TRBD1; CDR3 DNA: TGTGCCAGCAGGGAACAGGGGGAGAACGAGCAGTACTTC; CDR3 protein: CASREQGENEQYF
V gene: TRBV2; J gene: TRBJ2-7; clone size: NA; D gene: TRBD1; CDR3 DNA: TGTGCCAGCAGCTTGGACAGGGTTGGCGAGCAGTACTTC; CDR3 protein: CASSLDRVGEQYF
V gene: TRBV5-1; J gene: TRBJ1-2; clone size: NA; D gene: NA; CDR3 DNA: TGCGCCAGCAGCTTGGGGTTAGGAGCTGGGACCTATGCGGGCACAGGCTACACCTTC; CDR3 protein: CASSLGLGAGTYAGTGYTF
V gene: TRBV7-9; J gene: TRBJ1-4; clone size: NA; D gene: NA; CDR3 DNA: TGTGCCAGCAGCTCCTCGGGGAAGGAAAAACTGTTTTTT; CDR3 protein: CASSSSGKEKLFF
V gene: TRBV27; J gene: TRBJ1-1; clone size: NA; D gene: NA; CDR3 DNA: TGTGCCAGCCGGTCCATGAACACTGAAGCTTTCTTT; CDR3 protein: CASRSMNTEAFF
V gene: TRBV30; J gene: TRBJ1-5; clone size: NA; D gene: TRBD1; CDR3 DNA: TGTGCCTGGGGGAGACAGGGCACGCAGCCCCAGCATTTT; CDR3 protein: CAWGRQGTQPQHF
V gene: TRBV6-6; J gene: TRBJ2-3; clone size: NA; D gene: TRBD2; CDR3 DNA: TGTGCCAGCAGTTACCGTGCGGGAGAGGCAGATACGCAGTATTTT; CDR3 protein: CASSYRAGEADTQYF
V gene: TRBV18; J gene: TRBJ1-1; clone size: NA; D gene: NA; CDR3 DNA: TGTGCCAGCTCACCCGGAGCTTACACTGAAGCTTTCTTT; CDR3 protein: CASSPGAYTEAFF
V gene: TRBV10-3; J gene: TRBJ2-5; clone size: NA; D gene: NA; CDR3 DNA: TGTGCCACGGAACAGACTGGCGAAGAGACCCAGTACTTC; CDR3 protein: CATEQTGEETQYF
V gene: TRBV7-8; J gene: TRBJ2-1; clone size: NA; D gene: TRBD2; CDR3 DNA: TGTGCCAGCAGCTTAGTGGGGACTAGCGGGAGGGATGGGCAGTTCTTC; CDR3 protein: CASSLVGTSGRDGQFF
V gene: TRBV28; J gene: TRBJ1-4; clone size: NA; D gene: NA; CDR3 DNA: TGTGCCAGCAGTCACACAGGGATAAGGAATGAAAAACTGTTTTTT; CDR3 protein: CASSHTGIRNEKLFF
V gene: TRBV7-2; J gene: TRBJ2-2; clone size: NA; D gene: TRBD1; CDR3 DNA: TGTGCCAGCAGCATATACAGGGGTGAAGGAACCGGGGAGCTGTTTTTT; CDR3 protein: CASSIYRGEGTGELFF
V gene: TRBV9; J gene: TRBJ2-5; clone size: NA; D gene: TRBD2; CDR3 DNA: TGTGCCAGCAGCCTTCGGGGGGAAGAGACCCAGTACTTC; CDR3 protein: CASSLRGEETQYF
V gene: TRBV10-1; J gene: TRBJ1-1; clone size: NA; D gene: NA; CDR3 DNA: TGCGCCAGCAGGGACAGCGTCAACTCTGAAGCTTTCTTT; CDR3 protein: CASRDSVNSEAFF
V gene: TRBV9; J gene: TRBJ1-3; clone size: NA; D gene: TRBD1; CDR3 DNA: TGTGCCAGCAGCGCCTCGGGACAGGGCTCTGGAAACACCATATATTTT; CDR3 protein: CASSASGQGSGNTIYF
V gene: TRBV28; J gene: TRBJ1-1; clone size: NA; D gene: TRBD1; CDR3 DNA: TGTGCCAGCAACGCCCCCCCCCAGGGGGTGAACACTGAAGCTTTCTTT; CDR3 protein: CASNAPPQGVNTEAFF
V gene: TRBV5-1; J gene: TRBJ1-6; clone size: NA; D gene: NA; CDR3 DNA: TGCGCCAGCAGCTTGGCCGGAGGGGCCAGGGCCAATTCACCCCTCCACTTT; CDR3 protein: CASSLAGGARANSPLHF
V gene: TRBV28; J gene: TRBJ2-7; clone size: NA; D gene: NA; CDR3 DNA: TGTGCCAGCAGCCTTTTGGGCTACGAGCAGTACTTC; CDR3 protein: CASSLLGYEQYF
V gene: TRBV28; J gene: TRBJ2-1; clone size: NA; D gene: NA; CDR3 DNA: TGTGCCAGCTCCTTCCTTGGCGGGAGAAGGGGGAATGAGCAGTTCTTC; CDR3 protein: CASSFLGGRRGNEQFF
V gene: TRBV11-2; J gene: TRBJ2-1; clone size: NA; D gene: TRBD2; CDR3 DNA: TGTGCCAGCGGGCTAGCGGGGAATGAGCAGTTCTTC; CDR3 protein: CASGLAGNEQFF
V gene: TRBV12-5; J gene: TRBJ1-4; clone size: NA; D gene: TRBD1; CDR3 DNA: TGTGCTAGTCGTAGAGGACAGGGAGAACTGTTTTTT; CDR3 protein: CASRRGQGELFF
V gene: TRBV6-5; J gene: TRBJ1-2; clone size: NA; D gene: NA; CDR3 DNA: TGTGCCAGCAGACTTTTCACAGGAAACTATGGCTACACCTTC; CDR3 protein: CASRLFTGNYGYTF
V gene: TRBV2; J gene: TRBJ1-5; clone size: once; D gene: NA; CDR3 DNA: TGTGCCAGCACTCAAGGGGGGGTTTGGAGCAATCAGCCCCAGCATTTT; CDR3 protein: CASTQGGVWSNQPQHF
V gene: TRBV4-3; J gene: TRBJ2-7; clone size: NA; D gene: NA; CDR3 DNA: TGCGCCAGCAGCCAGGAGACAGCTATTTCCTACGAGCAGTACTTC; CDR3 protein: CASSQETAISYEQYF
V gene: TRBV6-5; J gene: TRBJ2-7; clone size: NA; D gene: TRBD2; CDR3 DNA: TGTGCCAGCACCCCGGGGGGGGGCGAGCAGTACTTC; CDR3 protein: CASTPGGGEQYF
V gene: TRBV28; J gene: TRBJ2-7; clone size: NA; D gene: NA; CDR3 DNA: TGTGCCAGCAGCCCCTTTGCGGGTCGGTACGAGCAGTACTTC; CDR3 protein: CASSPFAGRYEQYF